The sequence of this TCR beta chain was determined in a study of shared clonotypes between healthy human individuals. Study-wide context: Researchers assigned three CD4 naive, three CD4 memory, two CD8 naive and one CD8 memory plate to each donor. General study points: Larger estimated richness was generally seen in naive subsets than in memory subsets. Only blood underwent sampling, and tissue repertoires likely differ.

Sequencing used immunoSEQ multiplex PCR; TCRdb keeps in-frame clones, though not all of them. The data show a few million clones, around 90% seen once. Everyone who donated was a Caucasian adult who lived in Nashville, Tennessee. A note on this clone: Its antigen is as yet unknown.

The CDR3 is made up of 15 amino acids. V lost 4 bases and J 4 bases, leaving 15 bases between the germline ends. Germline CDR1 reads LNHNV; CDR2 reads YYDKDF (reference sequence). V gene TRBV15 combines with J gene TRBJ2-3; either TRBD1 or TRBD2 may supply D (7 bases each). This sequence was found in a man younger than 35 in good health. The sample comprised naive CD4+ T cells sorted from blood. Subset noted: CD45RA+ positively selected. The CDR3 loop reads CATSNGQAGADTQYF. The CDR3 region has the DNA TGTGCCACCAGCAATGGACAGGCGGGAGCAGATACGCAGTATTTT.